One and the same sample provided the 20 T cell receptor beta chains below, sequenced in a study of identifying expanded T cells in peripheral blood. Method: immunoSEQ multiplex PCR; TCRdb's copy keeps in-frame clones and lacks some. Of about 120,000 clones listed, over 65% are singletons. The source material was blood. The receptors were gathered from a person aged 18 to 70 in good health.

The V call is TRBV6-5, the J call TRBJ2-2; 7 bases map to TRBD1. Trimming took 8 bases from V and 1 from J; bases not matched to a gene: 4. Germline CDR1 is MNHEY and CDR2 is SVGAGI. The CDR3 spans 14 residues. CDR3 sequence (DNA): TGTGCCAGCCGTAGGACAGGGAACACCGGGGAGCTGTTTTTT. It translates to CASRRTGNTGELFF.

The chain joins TRBV2 to TRBJ2-4; 8 nucleotides match TRBD1. This CDR3 is 13 amino acids long. The trim removed 10 bases at V and 10 bases at J, leaving 12 bases unmatched. In germline, CDR1 is SNHLY, CDR2 FYNNEI. The CDR3 region is CATGTGVNRIQYF. CDR3 DNA: TGTGCCACCGGGACAGGTGTTAATCGGATTCAGTACTTC. The full variable domain, its missing parts supplied by reference TRBV2 and TRBJ2-4, is EPEVTQTPSHQVTQMGQEVILRCVPISNHLYFYWYRQILGQKVEFLVSFYNNEISEKSEIFDDQFSVERPDGSNFTLKIRSTKLEDSAMYFCATGTGVNRIQYFGAGTRLSVL.

The chain recombines TRBV30 with TRBJ1-5; TRBD1 might be the D (5 bases). V dropped 5 bases and J dropped 4 bases, with 12 bases sitting between them. From germline, CDR1 is GTSNPN and CDR2 SVGIG (reference sequence). The CDR3 is 13 amino acids. The CDR3 DNA follows: TGTGCCTGGGGATCCGACAGTAATCAGCCCCAGCATTTT. It codes for CAWGSDSNQPQHF.

This clone showed up just once. The chain carries TRBV13 and TRBJ1-2; unclear D gene. There are 15 residues in the CDR3. Trimming removed 2 bases at V and 3 bases at J, with 13 bases between. Germline CDR1 is PRHDT and CDR2 is FYEKMQ (reference sequence). CDR3 bases: TGTGCCAGCAGCTTACAACTCGCGGGTGACTATGGCTACACCTTC. Encoded protein: CASSLQLAGDYGYTF.

The CDR3 sequence: CASSEGANWQTPYEQYF. The CDR3 DNA sequence: TGTGCCAGCAGTGAAGGGGCGAACTGGCAGACTCCCTACGAGCAGTACTTC. V usage is TRBV6-1 and J usage is TRBJ2-7; no clear D gene. This CDR3 spans 17 amino acids. Trimming took 1 base from V and 2 from J, leaving 18 bases between them. The V gene's germline CDR1 is MNHNS and CDR2 SASEGT.

The chain is built from TRBV19 and TRBJ1-5; unclear D gene. There are 15 residues in the CDR3. The V end lost 6 bases, the J end lost 4 bases, and 16 bases lay between the germline ends. Germline CDR1 reads LNHDA; CDR2 reads SQIVND (reference sequence). Here the CDR3 reads CASRGPAGSNQPQHF. CDR3 sequence (DNA): TGTGCCAGTAGAGGGCCGGCGGGTTCTAATCAGCCCCAGCATTTT.

This chain connects TRBV2 to TRBJ2-2, with 8 positions matching TRBD1. This CDR3 has 17 amino acids. Germline V CDR1 and CDR2: SNHLY, FYNNEI. V lost 5 bases, J lost 1 base, and 9 bases stayed unmatched. This chain's CDR3 is CASSNRAGTGNTGELFF. The DNA for the CDR3 is TGTGCCAGCAGTAATCGCGCCGGGACAGGGAACACCGGGGAGCTGTTTTTT.

The chain links TRBV5-5 to TRBJ1-1, with D possibly being TRBD1 (6 bases). This CDR3 comprises 14 residues. V lost 0 bases, J lost 4 bases, and 10 bases lay in between. Germline-derived CDR1 and CDR2 are SGHKS and YYEKEE (reference sequence). The CDR3 protein is CASSLEKGGTEAFF. Written as DNA, the CDR3 is TGTGCCAGCAGCTTGGAGAAAGGGGGCACTGAAGCTTTCTTT. Full variable domain (rest looked up from reference TRBV5-5 and TRBJ1-1): DAGVTQSPTHLIKTRGQQVTLRCSPISGHKSVSWYQQVLGQGPQFIFQYYEKEERGRGNFPDRFSARQFPNYSSELNVNALLLGDSALYLCASSLEKGGTEAFFGQGTRLTVV.

The chain recombines TRBV6-6 with TRBJ1-1; D gene ambiguous. Trimming shortened V by 7 bases and J by 8 bases, and 8 bases separated the two germline ends. Germline CDR1 and CDR2: MNHNY and SVGAGI (reference sequence). This CDR3 contains 10 residues. CDR3 region: CASNQKEAFF. CDR3 coding DNA: TGTGCCAGCAACCAAAAAGAAGCTTTCTTT.

This chain connects TRBV5-1 to TRBJ2-5, with TRBD1 as a possible D gene (6 bases). Trimming removed 7 bases from V and 5 bases from J, with 21 bases in between. Germline V lookup: CDR1 SGHRS, CDR2 YFSETQ. CDR3 length: 15 residues. CDR3 sequence: CASADLGQRSETQYF. The CDR3 DNA is TGCGCCAGCGCCGACTTAGGACAGCGATCGGAGACCCAGTACTTC.

The chain carries TRBV6-6 and TRBJ1-1; D is unresolved. CDR1 and CDR2 from the germline V gene are MNHNY and SVGAGI (reference sequence). The CDR3 covers 12 residues. V lost 6 bases and J 6 bases, leaving 11 bases between the germline ends. The CDR3 DNA follows: TGTGCCAGCAGCCAAGCGCGGGCTGAAGCTTTCTTT. Protein sequence: CASSQARAEAFF.

J is TRBJ2-3 and V is TRBV6-5; D is unclear. Trimming pared 4 bases from V and 2 bases from J, leaving 10 bases between. Germline V lookup: CDR1 MNHEY, CDR2 SVGAGI. The CDR3 covers 14 residues. The CDR3 nucleotides read TGTGCCAGCAGTTCGACACGGACCACAGATACGCAGTATTTT. Protein product: CASSSTRTTDTQYF.

The gene calls are TRBV6-1 and TRBJ2-1, with 7 positions matching TRBD2. This CDR3 is built from 12 residues. V was pared by 7 bases and J by 8 bases, with 5 bases of the junction left unmatched. Germline-derived CDR1 and CDR2 are MNHNS and SASEGT. CDR3 sequence (DNA): TGTGCCAGCACCCCGGGGGGTGATGAGCAGTTCTTC. Translated, it gives CASTPGGDEQFF.

The chain joins TRBV19 to TRBJ1-1; 8 bases map to TRBD1. V trimming: 6 bases; J trimming: 4 bases; junction bases outside the gene matches: 7. This CDR3 is built from 14 residues. From germline, CDR1 is LNHDA and CDR2 SQIVND (reference sequence). The CDR3 nucleotides are TGTGCCAGTAGGTATGGACAGGGAACCACTGAAGCTTTCTTT. Its protein product is CASRYGQGTTEAFF.

V usage is TRBV4-1 and J usage is TRBJ1-2; D is unclear. The V end lost 1 base, the J end lost 4 bases, and 10 bases lay between the germline ends. The CDR3 loop spans 14 amino acids. Germline assignment: CDR1 MGHRA and CDR2 YSYEKL. The CDR3 loop reads CASSQVTGAYGYTF. For the CDR3, the DNA is TGCGCCAGCAGCCAAGTAACGGGAGCCTATGGCTACACCTTC.

The chain combines TRBV18 with TRBJ1-1; tentatively, D is TRBD1 (5 bases). CDR1 is KGHSH, CDR2 LQKENI, per germline. The CDR3 spans 15 residues. V lost 0 bases, J lost 5 bases, and 13 bases lay in between. The CDR3 is CASSPPMGDRTEAFF. DNA for the CDR3: TGTGCCAGCTCACCACCGATGGGGGATAGAACTGAAGCTTTCTTT. Looking up the rest from reference TRBV18 and TRBJ1-1 gives the full variable domain: NAGVMQNPRHLVRRRGQEARLRCSPMKGHSHVYWYRQLPEEGLKFMVYLQKENIIDESGMPKERFSAEFPKEGPSILRIQQVVRGDSAAYFCASSPPMGDRTEAFFGQGTRLTVV.

This clone was picked up a small number of times. This chain uses TRBV7-9 with TRBJ1-1; TRBD1 might be the D (5 bases). V was pared by 5 bases and J by 3 bases, with 13 bases between. The germline V gene encodes CDR1 SEHNR and CDR2 FQNEAQ (reference sequence). The CDR3 has 14 amino acids. The CDR3 loop reads CASSPRGGDTEAFF. The CDR3 region has the DNA TGTGCCAGCAGCCCCCGGGGGGGAGACACTGAAGCTTTCTTT.

This chain links TRBV2 with TRBJ1-4; 9 nucleotides agree with TRBD1. This CDR3 region has 15 residues. Unmatched junction bases numbered 7, after V lost 3 bases and J lost 8 bases. Germline V gives CDR1 SNHLY, CDR2 FYNNEI. CDR3 in amino acids: CASSESQGAREKLFF. In nucleotides, the CDR3 is TGTGCCAGCAGTGAGTCACAGGGGGCGAGGGAAAAACTGTTTTTT.

The CDR3 DNA is TGCGCCAGCAGTGAGCGAATCCGGACACGGAATTCACCCCTCCACTTT. It encodes CASSERIRTRNSPLHF. The rearrangement links TRBV10-2 to TRBJ1-6, with D possibly being TRBD1 (5 bases). Trimming left V 2 bases short and J 7 bases short, with 15 bases between. The CDR3 totals 16 residues. CDR1 and CDR2 (germline): WSHSY, SAAADI.

The J gene is TRBJ1-2, the V gene TRBV5-5; D is perhaps TRBD1 (6 bases). Trimming cost V 4 bases and J 10 bases, with 14 bases left between them. The CDR3 contains 12 residues. Germline CDR1 is SGHKS and CDR2 is YYEKEE (reference sequence). The CDR3 here is CASSQTSGAYTF. As DNA, the CDR3 is TGTGCCAGCAGCCAAACGTCAGGGGCCTACACCTTC. The full variable domain, in which reference TRBV5-5 and TRBJ1-2 provide the parts outside the CDR3, is DAGVTQSPTHLIKTRGQQVTLRCSPISGHKSVSWYQQVLGQGPQFIFQYYEKEERGRGNFPDRFSARQFPNYSSELNVNALLLGDSALYLCASSQTSGAYTFGSGTRLTVV.